This T cell receptor beta chain originates from a study of technical replicates of blood from a few donors. Sequenced by immunoSEQ multiplex PCR; TCRdb stores in-frame clones only, minus some. The sample comprises more than 55,000 clones, roughly nine tenths of which are singletons, and over 3.5% rests with the top ten. CDR3 length equals 13 residues. Looked up from germline, CDR1 is LNHDA and CDR2 is SQIVND (reference sequence). After removal of 9 bases from V and 4 bases from J, the junction contained 4 bases not matched to a gene. The V call is TRBV19, the J call TRBJ2-2; 8 nucleotides agree with TRBD1. The receptor's source is a human donor in good health. Some clones in this sample may be carry-over from other donors' samples. Material for sequencing was PBMCs. This CDR3 is CASPDRVTGELFF. Here the CDR3 DNA reads TGTGCCAGCCCGGACAGGGTCACCGGGGAGCTGTTTTTT. The full variable domain, with the rest looked up from reference TRBV19 and TRBJ2-2, is DGGITQSPKYLFRKEGQNVTLSCEQNLNHDAMYWYRQDPGQGLRLIYYSQIVNDFQKGDIAEGYSVSREKKESFPLTVTSAQKNPTAFYLCASPDRVTGELFFGEGSRLTVL.